These 2 T cell receptor beta chains were all obtained from the same sample, sequenced in a study of blood T cell repertoires in COVID-19. Generated by immunoSEQ multiplex PCR, the TCRdb table keeps only in-frame clones and is missing some. The table has fewer than 250,000 clones, around 79% seen once. Specimen: peripheral blood. These receptors were obtained from a woman aged 45-65 years with acute or convalescent COVID-19.

V is TRBV19 and J is TRBJ2-1; a possible D gene is TRBD2 (6 bases). The CDR3 loop spans 14 amino acids. Germline V gene sequence: CDR1 LNHDA, CDR2 SQIVND (reference sequence). Trimming removed 2 bases from V and 5 bases from J, with 10 bases in between. Here the CDR3 DNA reads TGTGCCAGTAGTATACCGGGAGACCACAATGAGCAGTTCTTC. Translation: CASSIPGDHNEQFF.

This chain connects TRBV30 to TRBJ2-2; 11 positions agree with TRBD1. From germline, CDR1 is GTSNPN and CDR2 SVGIG (reference sequence). The CDR3 length is 14 residues. Trimming took 4 bases from V and 4 from J; bases not matched to a gene: 2. CDR3 sequence: CAWTGTGGTGELFF. The CDR3 nucleotides are TGTGCCTGGACGGGGACAGGGGGCACCGGGGAGCTGTTTTTT.